This T cell receptor (beta chain) is from a study of cytomegalovirus exposure and HLA in healthy donors. Regarding the study as a whole: Researchers catalogued 150 or so TCR beta chains as cytomegalovirus-associated. There were a few CMV-associated chains whose specificity for CMV antigens was confirmed in vitro. Many donors carried some public TCRs, although rarity characterized most TCR sequences. From TCR beta sequences, most subjects' HLA-A and HLA-B alleles were reportedly predicted accurately.

Primers for the PCR totalled 60 Vbeta and 13 Jbeta. Assay used: immunoSEQ multiplex PCR; TCRdb lists only in-frame clones, some missing. Among 150,000 or so clones listed, 65% to 70% were seen once. Concerning this clone itself: Its matching antigen is unknown.

CDR1 is LNHDA, CDR2 SQIVND, per germline (reference sequence). The ends were cut back, 5 bases at V and 6 bases at J, with 12 bases in the middle. This CDR3 contains 13 residues. The TCR originated in a man aged 25-45 years in good health and CMV-seropositive. Sequencing input: PBMCs. This chain connects TRBV19 to TRBJ2-3; D is unresolved. CDR3 protein: CASSVSRLDTQYF. The CDR3 region has the DNA TGTGCCAGTAGTGTCTCTAGGCTGGATACGCAGTATTTT.